This T cell receptor beta chain is drawn from a study of prognosis after radiotherapy for stage I lung cancer. The sample holds many counts of this clonotype. The antigen remains unidentified. The authors amplified TCR beta CDR3 from genomic DNA using two-round multiplex PCR. First-round PCR, the initial amplification, used primers specific to each TRBV and TRBJ gene. TCRdb reprocessed the multiplex PCR reads via MiXCR and lists one record per CDR3 protein. This sample has fewer than 20,000 distinct CDR3 sequences, with around 44% found just once. The CDR3 consists of 15 residues. Trimming took off 2 bases at V and 0 bases at J, with 10 bases between the two ends. Germline-derived CDR1 and CDR2 are LNHDA and SQIVND (reference sequence). General study findings and limits: The study found that unique TCR clone counts fell after stereotactic body radiation therapy, median around 9,500 versus 6,500.

The material was PBMCs, obtained before or after stereotactic body radiation therapy (not recorded which). This clonotype was sampled from a donor over 45 with non-small cell lung cancer. The chain joins TRBV19 to TRBJ1-2; D gene unclear. The DNA for the CDR3 is TGTGCCAGTAGTATAAGGACCGACGCTAACTATGGCTACACCTTC. Protein: CASSIRTDANYGYTF.